Sequencing of this T cell receptor beta chain was carried out in a study of T-cell reconstitution after alpha-beta-depleted transplantation in children. Library preparation (for TCRbeta) was performed with unique molecular identifiers. In TCRdb, the PCR reads were re-called with MiXCR into one record per CDR3 protein. The sample lists just under 550,000 distinct CDR3 sequences; 15% to 20% were seen once. This clonotype was seen only a few times. The CDR3 has 15 amino acids. The V gene's germline CDR1 is MGHDK and CDR2 SYGVNS. The V end was cut by 0 bases, the J end by 1 base, with 6 bases between. Specimen: PBMCs from the stem cell graft donor, collected from the stem cell graft. V usage is TRBV25-1 and J usage is TRBJ2-2; the D is unclear. The clonotype comes from a human donor who donated a stem cell graft to a child with acute lymphoblastic leukemia. CDR3 bases: TGTGCCAGCAGTGAATATGGGCAGAACACCGGGGAGCTGTTTTTT. Its translation: CASSEYGQNTGELFF. The full variable domain, rest sourced from reference TRBV25-1 and TRBJ2-2, is EADIYQTPRYLVIGTGKKITLECSQTMGHDKMYWYQQDPGMELHLIHYSYGVNSTEKGDLSSESTVSRIRTEHFPLTLESARPSHTSQYLCASSEYGQNTGELFFGEGSRLTVL.